This TCR beta chain was observed in a study of T cells after yellow fever vaccination. The germline V gene has CDR1 DFQATT and CDR2 SNEGSKA (reference sequence). V lost 0 bases and J lost 5, with 7 bases in between. The CDR3 runs 12 residues. This clonotype appeared a few times. One entry per CDR3 protein, called by TCRdb with MiXCR from the 5' RACE reads. The data show around 500,000 distinct CDR3 sequences, 21% seen once. The TCR was taken from a young man who received the YFV17D yellow fever vaccine. The sequences come from PBMCs, collected less than 25 days after the first yellow fever vaccination. The rearrangement links TRBV20-1 to TRBJ1-1; D call uncertain. The CDR3 DNA sequence: TGCAGTGCTAGAGATCCGGGTACTGAAGCTTTCTTT. The encoded protein is CSARDPGTEAFF.